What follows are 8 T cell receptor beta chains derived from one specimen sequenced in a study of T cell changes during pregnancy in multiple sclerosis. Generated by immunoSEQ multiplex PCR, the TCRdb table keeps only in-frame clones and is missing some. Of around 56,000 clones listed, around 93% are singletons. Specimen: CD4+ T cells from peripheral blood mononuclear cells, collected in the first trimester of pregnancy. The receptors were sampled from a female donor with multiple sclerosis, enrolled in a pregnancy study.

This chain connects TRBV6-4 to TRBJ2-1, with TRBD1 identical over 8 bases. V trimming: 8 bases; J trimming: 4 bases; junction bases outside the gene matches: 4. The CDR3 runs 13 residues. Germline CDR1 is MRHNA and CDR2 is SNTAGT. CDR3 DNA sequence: TGTGCCAGCTCGGGGGACAGGTACAATGAGCAGTTCTTC. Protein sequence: CASSGDRYNEQFF.

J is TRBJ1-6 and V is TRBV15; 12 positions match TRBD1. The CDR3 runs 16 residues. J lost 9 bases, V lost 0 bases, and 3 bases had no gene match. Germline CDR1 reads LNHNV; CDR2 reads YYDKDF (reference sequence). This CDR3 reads CATSRDGTGGGSPLHF. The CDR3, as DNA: TGTGCCACCAGCAGAGATGGGACAGGGGGCGGTTCACCCCTCCACTTT.

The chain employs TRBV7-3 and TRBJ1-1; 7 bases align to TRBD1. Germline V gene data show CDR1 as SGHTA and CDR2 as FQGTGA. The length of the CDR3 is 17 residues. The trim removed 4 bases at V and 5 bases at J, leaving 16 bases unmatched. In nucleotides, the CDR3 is TGTGCCAGCAGCTCAACCCCTATAGGGGGCGCGGGAACTGAAGCTTTCTTT. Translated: CASSSTPIGGAGTEAFF.

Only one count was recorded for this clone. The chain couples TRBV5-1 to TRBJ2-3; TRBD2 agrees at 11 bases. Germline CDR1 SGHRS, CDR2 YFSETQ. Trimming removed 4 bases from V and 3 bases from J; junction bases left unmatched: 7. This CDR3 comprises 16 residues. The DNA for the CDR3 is TGCGCCAGCAGCCGGCCCACTAGCGGGGGTACAGATACGCAGTATTTT. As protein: CASSRPTSGGTDTQYF.

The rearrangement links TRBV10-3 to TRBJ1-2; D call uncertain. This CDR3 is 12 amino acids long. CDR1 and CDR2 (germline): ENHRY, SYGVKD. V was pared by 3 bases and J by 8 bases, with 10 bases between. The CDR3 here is CAISEQQWGYTF. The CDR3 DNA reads TGTGCCATCAGTGAACAACAGTGGGGCTACACCTTC.

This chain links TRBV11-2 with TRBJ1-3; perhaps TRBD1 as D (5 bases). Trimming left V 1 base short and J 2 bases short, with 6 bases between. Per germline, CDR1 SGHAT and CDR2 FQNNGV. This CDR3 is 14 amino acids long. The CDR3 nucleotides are TGTGCCAGCAGCTTAGGGACAACTGGAAACACCATATATTTT. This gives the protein CASSLGTTGNTIYF.

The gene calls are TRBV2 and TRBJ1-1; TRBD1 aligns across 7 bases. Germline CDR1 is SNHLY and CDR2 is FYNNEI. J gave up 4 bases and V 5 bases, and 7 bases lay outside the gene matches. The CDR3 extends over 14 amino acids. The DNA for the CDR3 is TGTGCCAGCAGTCGACAGGGTAAGAGCACTGAAGCTTTCTTT. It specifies CASSRQGKSTEAFF.

As DNA, the CDR3 is TGTGCCAGCAGGGGGGGGACAGGGGATGAAAAACTGTTTTTT. This encodes CASRGGTGDEKLFF. The chain couples TRBV2 to TRBJ1-4; 10 bases are shared with TRBD1. The V segment lost 6 bases and the J segment 6 bases; nucleotides outside the gene matches: 4. There are 14 residues in the CDR3. Germline V gene lookup returns CDR1 SNHLY and CDR2 FYNNEI. The full variable domain, in which reference TRBV2 and TRBJ1-4 provide the parts outside the CDR3, is EPEVTQTPSHQVTQMGQEVILRCVPISNHLYFYWYRQILGQKVEFLVSFYNNEISEKSEIFDDQFSVERPDGSNFTLKIRSTKLEDSAMYFCASRGGTGDEKLFFGSGTQLSVL.